This record covers a single T cell receptor beta chain. In the original analysis: Estimation of nucleated cell counts relied on the amplification of reference gene primers. Measured with immunoSEQ multiplex PCR; TCRdb has only the in-frame clones, and not every one. V and J calls and clone size come straight from that table; D and trimming were deduced from the DNA. The sample gives 150,000 to 200,000 clones, approximately 86% of which show up once; about 3% is in the top ten. This CDR3 comprises 18 residues. The sample belongs to a study of blood T cell repertoires in COVID-19. Study as a whole: The United States, Italy and Spain provided the acute and convalescent COVID-19 samples.

The clonotype was recovered from a man aged 35-49 years with active or convalescent COVID-19. Sequencing was carried out using peripheral blood. The J gene is TRBJ2-2, the V gene TRBV12-1; the DNA was not used to check the table's D call, TRBD2. TRBV12-1 is annotated as a pseudogene. The CDR3 here is CASTHRRRGVLYTGELFF. CDR3 DNA: TGTGCCAGCACCCACCGCCGACGGGGGGTGTTGTACACCGGGGAGCTGTTTTTT.